The clone carrying this TCR beta chain occurred many times. Its specificity is unknown. The record originates from a study of neurological immune-mediated disorders. Study as a whole: Within the group of 34 multiple sclerosis patients, approximately 30 were relapsing-remitting, while 3 were secondary progressive.

The cDNA was synthesized by 5'RACE incorporating 10-nucleotide random UMIs. TCRdb recomputed calls from the 5' RACE reads with MiXCR, one row per CDR3 protein. The table has about 70,000 distinct CDR3 sequences, 2.5% to 4% seen once. Study-wide results and limits: It was the repertoires of 18 of 34 multiple sclerosis patients that phylogenetic grouping placed in one related-CDR3 cluster, which is a possible signature.

A total of 2 million PBMCs stored at -80 degrees C provided the unsorted libraries. Germline CDR1 reads SNHLY; CDR2 reads FYNNEI. The CDR3 totals 12 residues. The ends were cut back, 4 bases at V and 3 bases at J, with 7 bases in the middle. The source of this sequence is a woman aged 45-65 years with multiple sclerosis. The sequenced material came from PBMCs. V gene TRBV2 combines with J gene TRBJ2-7, with D perhaps matching TRBD2 (6 bases). In nucleotides, the CDR3 is TGTGCCAGCAGTGGGGGGGACTACGAGCAGTACTTC. Translation gives CASSGGDYEQYF.